The clone carrying this T cell receptor (beta chain) was found many times. Its antigen remains unidentified. The method for making cDNA was 5'RACE, and it used 10-nucleotide random UMIs. A single run covered 15-18 subjects with over 160 million TCR-beta sequences. One entry per CDR3 protein, called by TCRdb with MiXCR from the 5' RACE reads. Among about 15,000 distinct CDR3 sequences listed, 3.5% were seen once. The record originates from a study of neurological immune-mediated disorders. CD4+ or CD8+ T cells, around 940,000 per library, were used for sorted libraries. The CDR3 runs to 16 residues. The V gene's germline CDR1 is SGHRS and CDR2 YFSETQ. V lost 0 bases and J lost 5, with 17 bases in between. Study results and limitations: In HTLV-1-associated myelopathy, TCR clonal expansion was greatest, whereas multiple sclerosis had the least, falling below healthy controls.

The V and J genes are TRBV5-1 and TRBJ1-2; no clear D gene. Sequencing was done on a sample of CD8+ T cells from blood. The sequence derives from a woman aged 40 to 49 in good health. CDR3 in DNA: TGCGCCAGCAGCTTGGATCTGGCGAGCCATCGGTATGGCTACACCTTC. This encodes CASSLDLASHRYGYTF.